The sequence of this T cell receptor (beta chain) was determined in a study of HIV-infected children after antiretroviral therapy interruption (dated by TCRdb to between 2018 and 2021). For context, the study as a whole: Eight children, all with CD4+ count above 500 and viral load below 50 copies/ml, were included, of whom four were on planned treatment interruption and four were on continuous treatment. The interruption group had a median age of roughly 10 years, and the continuous treatment group had a median age of around 8 years. In the continuous-treatment arm, samples from corresponding weeks 0, 48 and 150 were analyzed. For the interruption arm, samples were taken at week 0, at week 12, at the end of interruption (week 24 or 48), and roughly 3 years after the study ended. Most participating children had recorded exposure to EBV and CMV. TCR repertoires were compared between children on planned treatment interruption and children on continuous antiretroviral treatment, alongside thymic output measurements.

Library preparation was by 3' RACE. TCR libraries were generated from RNA by a 3' RACE protocol incorporating unique molecular identifiers so that PCR amplification bias could be corrected. Amplicon libraries were pooled in groups of up to about 12 and sequenced on an Illumina MiSeq using v2 2x250 paired-end chemistry. As for the authors' bioinformatics: Decombinator was used to process the reads, assigning V and J genes and CDR3 and applying barcode-based correction of errors and PCR bias. Repertoires were subsampled to equal depth before Gini coefficients were calculated with the R ineq package. GLIPH, Hamming distance and a shared triplet metric were used to assess CDR3 similarity. The raw public reads went through TCRdb reprocessing: fastp at Q25, MiXCR clone calling, in-frame beta chains kept. Records with the same CDR3 protein are collapsed into one entry carrying the most frequent genes and DNA. TCRdb assigned the V and J calls; the authors' analysis was not used. The sample records about 15,000 distinct CDR3 sequences, around 3.2% of which are singletons. The leading ten clones occupy around 5.1% of the sample.

What the research found in general, with its limitations: Minor non-naive CD45RA+ populations such as EMRA or stem memory cells might have been included among the sorted CD45RA+ naive cells. The naive CD4+ Gini coefficient rose by the end of treatment interruption, suggesting clonal expansion, and returned to baseline by 3 years. In naive CD4+ repertoires of PTI patients, CDR3 sharing between time points fell after interruption began; many sequences were shared between end of interruption and 3 years later. The low number of patients is a limitation and the data should be interpreted with caution.

Compared with germline, V lacks 4 bases and J lacks 3 bases; bases without a gene match: 13. As encoded in the germline V gene, CDR1 is SGHRS while CDR2 is YFSETQ. From the cysteine through the phenylalanine, the CDR3 covers 19 amino acids. The CDR3 DNA has 57 bases and is translated from base 1. This clonotype has at least ten counts. No antigen is known for it. No quality values exist for individual bases; no much larger clone is one base distant. Taken with the paper, the label for treatment or condition translates to: PENTA 11 planned treatment interruption arm or continuous ART arm. Children from the United Kingdom aged 2 to 15 years who had been given at least three-drug ART for at least 24 weeks were enrolled as participants. The study required cryopreserved PBMCs containing at least 5 million viable cells, and a handful of candidate patients were excluded because of low viable PBMC yield. Naive CD4+ CD45RA+ CD45RO- T cells were FACS-sorted from thawed PBMCs on a FACSAria III cell sorter. After sorting, the cells were fixed and RNA was extracted first with the RNeasy FFPE kit and then with the RNeasy Micro kit.

The chain couples TRBV5-1 to TRBJ2-1; a stretch of 13 junction bases matches TRBD2. The TCR originated in a child aged 2 to 17 with HIV. This specimen was CD45RA+ CD4+ T cells from PBMCs, taken from a donor given antiretroviral therapy, either interrupted or continuous. Per the publication, the cell subset or site label means: naive CD4+ CD45RA+ CD45RO- T cells. In nucleotide form, the sequence is TGCGCCAGCAGCCAAACCGGGACTAGCGGGGTCTCGGGCTACAATGAGCAGTTCTTC. This sequence encodes CASSQTGTSGVSGYNEQFF.